This entry concerns a single T cell receptor beta chain. Germline-derived CDR1 and CDR2 are DFQATT and SNEGSKA (reference sequence). V was cut by 4 bases and J by 0 bases, with 7 bases left in between. The CDR3 loop spans 12 amino acids. The entry originates in a study of human T cells and chemical hapten exposure. On the study more broadly: For sensitization, 2% DPC was applied to an approximately 2 cm by approximately 2 cm patch of upper inner arm skin. How much TCR each sample yielded varied, mostly because pooled library volumes differed slightly.

TCRdb used MiXCR to reprocess the RACE reads, holding one entry per CDR3 protein. The sample has some 97,000 distinct CDR3 sequences, roughly 27% seen once. Sample time point: patch test 3, about 24 weeks after DPC sensitization. Treatment in this sample: therapeutic diphenylcyclopropenone sensitization with weekly scalp DPC. This receptor was identified in a man between 35 and 55 years old with alopecia areata. Some clones in this sample may be carry-over from other donors' samples. Material: whole blood, obtained in connection with sensitization to the hapten diphenylcyclopropenone (DPC). The V gene is TRBV20-1, the J gene TRBJ2-7; D is uncertain. The CDR3 reads CSATGFSYEQYF. The CDR3, as DNA: TGCAGTGCTACCGGGTTCTCCTACGAGCAGTACTTC.